Listed here is a single T cell receptor (beta chain). The data originate from a study of cytomegalovirus exposure and HLA in healthy donors. Trimming stripped 1 base from V and 7 bases from J, with 14 bases between. This CDR3 is built from 15 residues. The germline CDR1 and CDR2 sequences are SEHNR and FQNEAQ (reference sequence). The PCR ran on 60 Vbeta and 13 Jbeta primers. Measured with immunoSEQ multiplex PCR; TCRdb has only the in-frame clones, and not every one. The sample yields roughly 150,000 clones, approximately 80% seen once. This chain connects TRBV7-9 to TRBJ2-1, with a weak D call TRBD1 (5 bases). Specimen: PBMCs. The TCR originated in a male donor in good health and CMV-seronegative. The CDR3 protein is CASSLGGPLRNEQFF. CDR3 bases: TGTGCCAGCAGCTTAGGGGGCCCCTTGAGGAATGAGCAGTTCTTC.